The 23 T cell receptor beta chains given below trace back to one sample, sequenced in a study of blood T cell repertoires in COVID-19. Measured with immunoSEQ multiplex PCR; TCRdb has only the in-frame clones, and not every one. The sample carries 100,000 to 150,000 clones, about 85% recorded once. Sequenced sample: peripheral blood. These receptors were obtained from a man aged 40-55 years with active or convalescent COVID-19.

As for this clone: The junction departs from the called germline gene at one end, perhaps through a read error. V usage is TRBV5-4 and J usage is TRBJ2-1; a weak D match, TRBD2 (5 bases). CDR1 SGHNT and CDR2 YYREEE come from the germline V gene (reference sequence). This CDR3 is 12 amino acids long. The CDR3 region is CASSLDRGFPIF. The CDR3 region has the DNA TGTGCCAGCAGCCTGGATCGGGGATTCCCGATCTTC. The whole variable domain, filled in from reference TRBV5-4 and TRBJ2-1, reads ETGVTQSPTHLIKTRGQQVTLRCSSQSGHNTVSWYQQALGQGPQFIFQYYREEENGRGNFPPRFSGLQFPNYSSELNVNALELDDSALYLCASSLDRGFPIFGPGTRLTVL.

Here the CDR3 reads CASSMSKEEKLFF. The CDR3 nucleotides are TGTGCCAGTAGTATGTCTAAAGAAGAAAAACTGTTTTTT. This chain uses TRBV19 with TRBJ1-4; D is uncertain. CDR3 length: 13 amino acids. The germline V gene has CDR1 LNHDA and CDR2 SQIVND (reference sequence). V lost 3 bases to trimming and J lost 8 bases, with 10 bases between them.

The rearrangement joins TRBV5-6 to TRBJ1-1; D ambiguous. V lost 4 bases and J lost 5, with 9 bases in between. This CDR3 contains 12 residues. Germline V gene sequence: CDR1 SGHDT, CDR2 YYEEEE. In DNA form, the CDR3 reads TGTGCCAGCAGCCACCAACGGACTGAAGCTTTCTTT. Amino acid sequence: CASSHQRTEAFF.

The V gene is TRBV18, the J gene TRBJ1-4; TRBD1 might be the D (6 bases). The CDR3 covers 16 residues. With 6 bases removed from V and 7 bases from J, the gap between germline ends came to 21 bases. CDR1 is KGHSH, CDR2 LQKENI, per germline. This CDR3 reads CASSRQALSVGEKLFF. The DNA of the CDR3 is TGTGCCAGCTCCCGACAGGCGCTCTCGGTTGGTGAAAAACTGTTTTTT. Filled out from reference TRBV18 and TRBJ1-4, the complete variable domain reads NAGVMQNPRHLVRRRGQEARLRCSPMKGHSHVYWYRQLPEEGLKFMVYLQKENIIDESGMPKERFSAEFPKEGPSILRIQQVVRGDSAAYFCASSRQALSVGEKLFFGSGTQLSVL.

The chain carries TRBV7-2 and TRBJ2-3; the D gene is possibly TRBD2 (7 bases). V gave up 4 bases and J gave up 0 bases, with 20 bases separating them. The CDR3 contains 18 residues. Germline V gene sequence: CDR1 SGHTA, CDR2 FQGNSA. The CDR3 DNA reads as TGTGCCAGCAGCTCCCCAACTCGGGGGGCCACTAGCACAGATACGCAGTATTTT. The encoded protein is CASSSPTRGATSTDTQYF.

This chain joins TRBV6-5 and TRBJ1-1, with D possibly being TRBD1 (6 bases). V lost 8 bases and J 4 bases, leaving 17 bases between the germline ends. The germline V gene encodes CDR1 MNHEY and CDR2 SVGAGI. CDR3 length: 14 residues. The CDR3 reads CASARGGQGTEAFF. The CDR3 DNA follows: TGTGCCAGCGCCAGAGGGGGTCAGGGCACTGAAGCTTTCTTT.

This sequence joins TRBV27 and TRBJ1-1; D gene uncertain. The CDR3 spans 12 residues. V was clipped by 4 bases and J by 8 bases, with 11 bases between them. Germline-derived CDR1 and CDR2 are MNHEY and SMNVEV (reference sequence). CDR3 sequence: CASSSKGREAFF. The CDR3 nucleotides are TGTGCCAGCAGTTCCAAAGGGAGGGAAGCTTTCTTT.

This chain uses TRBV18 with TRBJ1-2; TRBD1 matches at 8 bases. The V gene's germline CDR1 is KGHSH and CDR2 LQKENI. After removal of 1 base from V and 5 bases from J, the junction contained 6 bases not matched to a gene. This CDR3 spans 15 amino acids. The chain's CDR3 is CASSPRQGAQYGYTF. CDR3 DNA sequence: TGTGCCAGCTCACCACGGCAGGGGGCTCAATATGGCTACACCTTC.

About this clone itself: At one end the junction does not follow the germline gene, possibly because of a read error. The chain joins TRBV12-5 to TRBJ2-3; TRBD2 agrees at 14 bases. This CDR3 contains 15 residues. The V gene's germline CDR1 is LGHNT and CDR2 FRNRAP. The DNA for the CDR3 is TGTGCTAGTGGTTTGGTAGAGGGGACTAGCGGGGGAGTGCATTTT. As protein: CASGLVEGTSGGVHF.

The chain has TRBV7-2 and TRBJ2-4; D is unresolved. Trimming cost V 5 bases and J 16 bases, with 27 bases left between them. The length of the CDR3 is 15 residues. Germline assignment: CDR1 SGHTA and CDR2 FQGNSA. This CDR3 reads CASSPRNDGLPLSYF. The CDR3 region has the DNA TGTGCCAGCAGCCCCCGCAACGACGGGTTACCCTTGTCCTACTTC.

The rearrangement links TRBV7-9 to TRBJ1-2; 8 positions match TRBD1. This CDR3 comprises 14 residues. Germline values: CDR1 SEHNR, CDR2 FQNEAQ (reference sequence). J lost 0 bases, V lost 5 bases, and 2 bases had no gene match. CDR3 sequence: CASSKDRANYGYTF. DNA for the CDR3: TGTGCCAGCAGCAAGGACAGGGCTAACTATGGCTACACCTTC.

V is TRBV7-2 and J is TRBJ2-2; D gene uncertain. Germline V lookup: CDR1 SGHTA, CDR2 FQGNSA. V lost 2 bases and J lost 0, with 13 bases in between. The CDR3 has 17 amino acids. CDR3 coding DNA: TGTGCCAGCAGCTTAAATCCACAGATGACGAACACCGGGGAGCTGTTTTTT. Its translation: CASSLNPQMTNTGELFF.

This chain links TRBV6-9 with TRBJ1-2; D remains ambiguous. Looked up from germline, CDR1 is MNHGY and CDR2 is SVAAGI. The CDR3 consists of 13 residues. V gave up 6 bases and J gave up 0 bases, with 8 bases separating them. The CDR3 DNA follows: TGTGCCAGCAGGGGAGAAGCTAACTATGGCTACACCTTC. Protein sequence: CASRGEANYGYTF.

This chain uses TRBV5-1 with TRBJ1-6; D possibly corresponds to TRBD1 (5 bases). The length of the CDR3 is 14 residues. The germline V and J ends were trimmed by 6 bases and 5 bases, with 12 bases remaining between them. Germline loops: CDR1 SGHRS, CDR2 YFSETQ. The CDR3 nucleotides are TGCGCCAGCACAAGGGGTGAGGATAATTCACCCCTCCACTTT. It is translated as CASTRGEDNSPLHF.

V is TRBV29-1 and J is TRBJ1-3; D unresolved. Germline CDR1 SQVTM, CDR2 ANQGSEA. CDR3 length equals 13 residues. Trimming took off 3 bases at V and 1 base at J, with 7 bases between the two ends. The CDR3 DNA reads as TGCAGCGTTGATTCCGGGTCTGGAAACACCATATATTTT. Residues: CSVDSGSGNTIYF.

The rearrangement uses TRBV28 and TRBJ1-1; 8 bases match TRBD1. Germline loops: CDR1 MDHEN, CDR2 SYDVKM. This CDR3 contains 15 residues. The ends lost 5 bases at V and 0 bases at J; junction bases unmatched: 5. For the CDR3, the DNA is TGTGCCAGCAGTCTAAAGGACAGGGTGAACACTGAAGCTTTCTTT. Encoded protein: CASSLKDRVNTEAFF.

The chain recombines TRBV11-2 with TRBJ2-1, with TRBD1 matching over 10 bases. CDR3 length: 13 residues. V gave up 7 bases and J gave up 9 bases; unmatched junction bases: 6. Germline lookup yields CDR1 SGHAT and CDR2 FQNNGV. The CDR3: CASNGQGGSEQFF. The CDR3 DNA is TGTGCCAGCAACGGACAGGGGGGTAGTGAGCAGTTCTTC.

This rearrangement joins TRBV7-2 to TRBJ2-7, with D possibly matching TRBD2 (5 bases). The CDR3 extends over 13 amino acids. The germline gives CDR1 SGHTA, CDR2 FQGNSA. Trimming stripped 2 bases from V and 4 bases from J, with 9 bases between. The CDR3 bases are TGTGCCAGCAGCTTACTACCGGGGTACGAGCAGTACTTC. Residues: CASSLLPGYEQYF.

The CDR3 coding sequence is TGCGCCAGCAGCTTGACCGGGACAGGGGGCAATGCGCCCCAGCATTTT. Amino acids: CASSLTGTGGNAPQHF. The rearrangement uses TRBV5-1 and TRBJ1-5; 12 bases align to TRBD1. This CDR3 is 16 amino acids long. The germline gives CDR1 SGHRS, CDR2 YFSETQ. Germline trimming cut 1 base from V and 9 bases from J; bases unmatched to any gene: 8.

CDR3 sequence reads: CASSLGGVETQYF. CDR3 DNA: TGCGCCAGCAGCTTGGGCGGAGTAGAGACCCAGTACTTC. V gene TRBV5-1 combines with J gene TRBJ2-5; D gene unclear. The CDR3 loop spans 13 amino acids. The V gene lost 0 bases and the J gene lost 4 bases, with 7 bases spanning the gap. Germline values: CDR1 SGHRS, CDR2 YFSETQ.

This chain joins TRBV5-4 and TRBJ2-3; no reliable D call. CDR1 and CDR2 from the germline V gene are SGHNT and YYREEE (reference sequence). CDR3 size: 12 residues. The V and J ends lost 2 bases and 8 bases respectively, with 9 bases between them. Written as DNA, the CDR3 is TGTGCCAGCAGCTTCACCACGGGTACGCAGTATTTT. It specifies CASSFTTGTQYF.

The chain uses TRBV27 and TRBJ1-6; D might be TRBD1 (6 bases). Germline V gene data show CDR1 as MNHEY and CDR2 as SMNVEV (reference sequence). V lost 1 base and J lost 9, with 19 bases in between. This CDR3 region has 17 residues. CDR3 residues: CASSLLLTGLEGSPLHF. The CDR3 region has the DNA TGTGCCAGCAGTTTATTACTTACAGGGTTAGAGGGTTCACCCCTCCACTTT.

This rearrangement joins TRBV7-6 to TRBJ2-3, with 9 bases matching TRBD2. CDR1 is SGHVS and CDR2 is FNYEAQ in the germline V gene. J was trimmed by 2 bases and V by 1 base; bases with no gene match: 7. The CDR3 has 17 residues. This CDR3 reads CASSLGRKRGATDTQYF. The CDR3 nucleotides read TGTGCCAGCAGCTTAGGGCGTAAGCGGGGGGCCACAGATACGCAGTATTTT.